The 21 T cell receptor beta chains below were found in one sample sequenced in a study of blood T cell repertoires in COVID-19. The assay was immunoSEQ multiplex PCR, and TCRdb's table has in-frame clones only and misses some. The sample contains about 260,000 clones, about 87% of which appear only once. The specimen was PBMCs or T cells enriched from blood (not recorded which). The receptors originated from a woman aged 40 to 49 with acute COVID-19.

This chain joins TRBV7-2 and TRBJ2-2, with 7 bases lining up with TRBD1. J was trimmed by 4 bases and V by 6 bases; bases with no gene match: 2. The germline V gene has CDR1 SGHTA and CDR2 FQGNSA. CDR3 length equals 13 residues. CDR3 sequence (DNA): TGTGCCAGCAGGGGGACAGCCACCGGGGAGCTGTTTTTT. Amino acids: CASRGTATGELFF.

The chain is built from TRBV5-1 and TRBJ1-2, with D possibly being TRBD1 (5 bases). CDR1 is SGHRS and CDR2 is YFSETQ in the germline V gene. This CDR3 region has 15 residues. V was shortened by 0 bases and J by 4 bases, with 13 bases between the two germline ends. CDR3 residues: CASSLDQGYIYGYTF. The CDR3 DNA reads as TGCGCCAGCAGCTTGGACCAGGGTTATATCTATGGCTACACCTTC.

CDR3 in DNA: TGTGCCAGCAGCGGACAGAACACTGAAGCTTTCTTT. Its protein is CASSGQNTEAFF. The genes are TRBV9 and TRBJ1-1; D not resolved. With 3 bases removed from V and 1 base from J, the gap between germline ends came to 4 bases. Germline V CDR1 and CDR2: SGDLS, YYNGEE. The CDR3 is 12 residues long.

This clone was picked up one time. The chain links TRBV5-1 to TRBJ1-1; D gene ambiguous. The germline CDR1 and CDR2 sequences are SGHRS and YFSETQ. The CDR3 is made up of 13 amino acids. V was clipped by 2 bases and J by 3 bases, with 8 bases between them. The CDR3 reads CASSLNRDTEAFF. The CDR3 nucleotides are TGCGCCAGCAGCTTAAACCGGGACACTGAAGCTTTCTTT.

This chain connects TRBV18 to TRBJ1-1; D remains unclear. The CDR3 runs to 15 residues. Germline lookup yields CDR1 KGHSH and CDR2 LQKENI. Trimming removed 3 bases at V and 4 bases at J, with 15 bases between. For the CDR3, the DNA is TGTGCCAGCTCACCTACGACTAACAGCGTCACTGAAGCTTTCTTT. This gives the protein CASSPTTNSVTEAFF.

The V and J genes are TRBV19 and TRBJ1-1, with D uncertain. The germline CDR1 and CDR2 sequences are LNHDA and SQIVND (reference sequence). Trimming removed 0 bases from V and 5 bases from J, with 7 bases in between. CDR3 length: 13 amino acids. CDR3 DNA sequence: TGTGCCAGTAGTATAGATCGAGAGACTGAAGCTTTCTTT. It translates to CASSIDRETEAFF.

V gene TRBV30 combines with J gene TRBJ2-3; 7 bases are a match to TRBD1. After removal of 4 bases from V and 6 bases from J, the junction contained 13 bases not matched to a gene. CDR1 is GTSNPN and CDR2 is SVGIG in the germline V gene (reference sequence). The CDR3 loop spans 15 amino acids. In nucleotides, the CDR3 is TGTGCCTGGACCCGACAGGGTTTTCGGTACGATACGCAGTATTTT. Translating gives CAWTRQGFRYDTQYF.

This clone has just one count. The genes are TRBV2 and TRBJ1-3; weak D call: TRBD1 (5 bases). Germline lookup yields CDR1 SNHLY and CDR2 FYNNEI. Trimming left V 9 bases short and J 0 bases short, with 12 bases between. The CDR3 is 14 amino acids. CDR3 DNA sequence: TGTGCCAGTCGTAGGGGATACTCTGGAAACACCATATATTTT. It translates to CASRRGYSGNTIYF.

This sequence joins TRBV28 and TRBJ2-7; D may be TRBD2 (6 bases). Germline V CDR1 and CDR2: MDHEN, SYDVKM. V shed 3 bases and J shed 6 bases, with 21 bases lying between them. This CDR3 contains 16 residues. In DNA, the CDR3 is TGTGCCAGCAGTTTCGGGGCGGGACTTCCTTCTCTCGAGCAGTACTTC. Encoded protein: CASSFGAGLPSLEQYF.

V gene TRBV27 combines with J gene TRBJ1-1; TRBD1 is a possible D gene (6 bases). The V gene lost 5 bases and the J gene lost 5 bases, with 18 bases spanning the gap. The CDR3 sequence is 15 residues long. Germline V gene sequence: CDR1 MNHEY, CDR2 SMNVEV (reference sequence). In DNA form, the CDR3 reads TGTGCCAGCAGTCTGACCTGGGGGGGCGGAACTGAAGCTTTCTTT. Translating it yields CASSLTWGGGTEAFF.

The chain combines TRBV6-6 with TRBJ1-5; TRBD1 aligns across 7 bases. Germline V gives CDR1 MNHNY, CDR2 SVGAGI (reference sequence). Trimming removed 6 bases from V and 2 bases from J; junction bases left unmatched: 10. This CDR3 spans 16 amino acids. CDR3 in amino acids: CASSLQGGLGNQPQHF. Written as DNA, the CDR3 is TGTGCCAGCAGCCTTCAAGGGGGCTTGGGCAATCAGCCCCAGCATTTT.

This clone was observed a handful of times. The gene calls are TRBV19 and TRBJ1-2, with D perhaps TRBD1 (5 bases). This CDR3 comprises 14 residues. Germline assignment: CDR1 LNHDA and CDR2 SQIVND (reference sequence). Between the trimmed V and J ends, which lost 3 bases and 3 bases, there was a span of 11 bases. This CDR3 reads CASSITGTDYGYTF. Written as DNA, the CDR3 is TGTGCCAGTAGTATCACCGGGACTGACTATGGCTACACCTTC. Full variable domain (outside the CDR3, taken from reference TRBV19 and TRBJ1-2): DGGITQSPKYLFRKEGQNVTLSCEQNLNHDAMYWYRQDPGQGLRLIYYSQIVNDFQKGDIAEGYSVSREKKESFPLTVTSAQKNPTAFYLCASSITGTDYGYTFGSGTRLTVV.

This sequence joins TRBV5-4 and TRBJ2-2; a weak D match, TRBD2 (6 bases). CDR3 size: 13 residues. Germline CDR1 and CDR2: SGHNT and YYREEE (reference sequence). V lost 5 bases and J lost 8, with 13 bases in between. This CDR3 reads CASSSTRGGELFF. The CDR3 nucleotides read TGTGCCAGCAGTTCGACTAGAGGGGGGGAGCTGTTTTTT.

The genes are TRBV6-5 and TRBJ2-4; 7 positions match TRBD2. CDR1 is MNHEY and CDR2 is SVGAGI in the germline V gene. The length of the CDR3 is 13 residues. Trimming cost V 7 bases and J 8 bases; bases outside gene matches: 8. CDR3 sequence reads: CASTQPGGDIQYF. Here the CDR3 DNA reads TGTGCCAGCACCCAGCCTGGGGGGGACATTCAGTACTTC.

This chain connects TRBV11-2 to TRBJ2-7, with 14 bases fitting TRBD2. Germline V lookup: CDR1 SGHAT, CDR2 FQNNGV. The J segment lost 12 bases and the V segment lost 6 bases, leaving 19 bases of the junction unmatched. This CDR3 is built from 17 residues. CDR3 amino acids: CASSFLHRPGLAGVVYV. CDR3 coding DNA: TGTGCCAGCAGTTTCCTCCACCGCCCGGGACTAGCGGGAGTGGTGTACGTC.

V usage is TRBV24-1 and J usage is TRBJ2-5; TRBD2 matches 9 bases. This CDR3 is 18 amino acids long. The junction had 12 bases not matched to a gene; V was cut back by 3 bases and J by 2 bases. CDR1 is KGHDR and CDR2 is SFDVKD in the germline V gene. CDR3 DNA sequence: TGTGCCACCAGTGATCCCGCCCTAGGGGCGGGAGGGCAAGAGACCCAGTACTTC. Translated, it gives CATSDPALGAGGQETQYF.

The CDR3 loop is CASSYSVGQTVNTEAFF. CDR3 DNA: TGTGCCAGCAGTTACTCAGTAGGACAGACTGTGAACACTGAAGCTTTCTTT. This chain uses TRBV6-2 or TRBV6-3 with TRBJ1-1; TRBD1 might be the D (6 bases). The CDR3 runs 17 residues. From germline, CDR1 is MNHEY and CDR2 SVGEGT. V gave up 0 bases and J gave up 0 bases, with 14 bases separating them.

In this sample, this clone turned up once. The chain is built from TRBV7-6 and TRBJ2-5; D possibly corresponds to TRBD2 (5 bases). With 1 base removed from V and 2 bases from J, the gap between germline ends came to 8 bases. The V gene's germline CDR1 is SGHVS and CDR2 FNYEAQ. The CDR3 is 14 amino acids. The CDR3 reads CASSLGRGQETQYF. The CDR3 bases are TGTGCCAGCAGCTTAGGTCGAGGGCAAGAGACCCAGTACTTC.

V is TRBV7-2 and J is TRBJ1-1; D might be TRBD1 (6 bases). V was shortened by 2 bases and J by 6 bases, with 19 bases between the two germline ends. The germline V gene has CDR1 SGHTA and CDR2 FQGNSA. The CDR3 contains 16 residues. This CDR3 is CASSLLPNVGAAEAFF. In DNA form, the CDR3 reads TGTGCCAGCAGCTTACTTCCAAACGTGGGGGCGGCTGAAGCTTTCTTT.

J is TRBJ2-2 and V is TRBV4-3; 9 bases are a match to TRBD2. This CDR3 comprises 14 residues. Losses at the gene ends were 1 base for V and 8 bases for J; bases not matched to a gene: 2. Germline V gives CDR1 LGHNA, CDR2 YSLEER. The DNA of the CDR3 is TGCGCCAGCAGCCAAGGCGGGAGGGGTGGGGAGCTGTTTTTT. It specifies CASSQGGRGGELFF.

V gene TRBV19 combines with J gene TRBJ1-5; possible D gene TRBD1, 5 bases. Germline values: CDR1 LNHDA, CDR2 SQIVND (reference sequence). Trimming cost V 6 bases and J 8 bases, with 20 bases left between them. This CDR3 is 15 amino acids long. CDR3 nucleotide sequence: TGTGCCAGTAGCTTGACATATAGGGTAGGGGAGCCCCAGCATTTT. Amino acids: CASSLTYRVGEPQHF.